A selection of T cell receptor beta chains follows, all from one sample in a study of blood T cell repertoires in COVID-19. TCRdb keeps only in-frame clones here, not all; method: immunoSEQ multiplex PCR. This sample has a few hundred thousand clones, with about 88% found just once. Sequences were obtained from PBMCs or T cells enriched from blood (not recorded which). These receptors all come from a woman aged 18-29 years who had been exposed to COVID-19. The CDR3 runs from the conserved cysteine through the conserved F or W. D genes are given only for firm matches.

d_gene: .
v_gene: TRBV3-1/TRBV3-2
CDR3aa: CASSLGRAYEQYF

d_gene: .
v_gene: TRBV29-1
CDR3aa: CSVESAIAGELFF

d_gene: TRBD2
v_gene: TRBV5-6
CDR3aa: CASTPGGGGPYEQYF

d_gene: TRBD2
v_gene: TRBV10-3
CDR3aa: CAISESSGSFTDTQYF

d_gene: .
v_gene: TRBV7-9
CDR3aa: CASSLAGTGHEQYF

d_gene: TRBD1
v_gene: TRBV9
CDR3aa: CASSVEGAYGYTF

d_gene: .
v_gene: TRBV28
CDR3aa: CASSLRGAGEAFF

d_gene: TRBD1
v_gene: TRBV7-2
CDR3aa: CASSHRQGAGREQYF

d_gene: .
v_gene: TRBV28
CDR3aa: CASSPYSTDTQYF

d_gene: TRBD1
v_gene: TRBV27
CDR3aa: CASSRQGPNYGYTF

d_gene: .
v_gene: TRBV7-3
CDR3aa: CASSLIPAGGNEKLFF

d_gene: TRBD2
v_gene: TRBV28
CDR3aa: CASRPRKAGVVEQYF

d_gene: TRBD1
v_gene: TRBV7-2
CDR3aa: CASSPGQKNSPLHF

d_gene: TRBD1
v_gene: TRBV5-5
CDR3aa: CASNPGQGYNEQFF

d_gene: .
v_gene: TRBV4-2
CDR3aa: CASSPRTAGDEKLFF

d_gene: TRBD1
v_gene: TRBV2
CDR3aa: CASRGTGSGEQYF

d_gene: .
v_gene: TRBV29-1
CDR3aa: CSTRQDLMNTEAFF

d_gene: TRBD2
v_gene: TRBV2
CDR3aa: CASSDSGRLTGELFF

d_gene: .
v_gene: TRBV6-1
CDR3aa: CASSEIGESGNTIYF

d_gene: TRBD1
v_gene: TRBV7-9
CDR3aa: CASSPGQGGTGELFF

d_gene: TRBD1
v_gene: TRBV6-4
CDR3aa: CASSDVTGVGGYTF

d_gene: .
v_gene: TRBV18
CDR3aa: CASSPGLNEKLFF

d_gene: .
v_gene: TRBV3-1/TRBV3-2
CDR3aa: CASSQLDYEQYF

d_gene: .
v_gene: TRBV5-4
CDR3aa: CASSPQGRDGYTF

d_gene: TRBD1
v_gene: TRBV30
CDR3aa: CAWSPGGYGYTF

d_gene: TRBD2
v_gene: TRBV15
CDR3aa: CATRTGGLAGSYNEQFF

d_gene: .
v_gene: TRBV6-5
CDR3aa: CASRAQGSDSPLHF

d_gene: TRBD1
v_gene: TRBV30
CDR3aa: CAWGQGGLNTEAFF

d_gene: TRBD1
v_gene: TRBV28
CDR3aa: CASSYRQGGSPLHF

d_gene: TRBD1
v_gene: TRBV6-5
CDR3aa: CASSYSPDRGEAFF

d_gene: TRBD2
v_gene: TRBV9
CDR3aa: CASSFGTSGSQETQYF

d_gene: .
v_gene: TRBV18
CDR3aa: CASSPRTHGETQYF

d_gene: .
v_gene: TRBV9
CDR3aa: CASSPRAEGTEAFF

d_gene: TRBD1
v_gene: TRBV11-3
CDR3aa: CASSLTGGTEAFF

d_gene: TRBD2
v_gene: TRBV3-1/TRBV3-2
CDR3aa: CASSQPRSGRNEQYF

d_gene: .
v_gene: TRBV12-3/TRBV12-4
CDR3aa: CASKRDSQETQYF

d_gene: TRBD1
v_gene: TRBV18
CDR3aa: CASSLTGASSGANVLTF

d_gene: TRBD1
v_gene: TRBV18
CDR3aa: CASSRPADRGLSYEQYF

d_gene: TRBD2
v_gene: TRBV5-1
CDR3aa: CASSLPGTSGLQETQYF

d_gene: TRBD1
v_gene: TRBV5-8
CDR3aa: CAIKQGAAYNEQFF

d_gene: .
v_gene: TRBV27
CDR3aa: CASSEQGLRGYTF

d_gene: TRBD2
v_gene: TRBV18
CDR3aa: CASSPGLAGYEQFF

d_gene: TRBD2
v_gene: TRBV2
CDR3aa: CASTRGRAEAGELFF

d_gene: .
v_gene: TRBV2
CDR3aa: CASRVRRQETQYF

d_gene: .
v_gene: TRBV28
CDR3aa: CASSLGLQSTEAFF

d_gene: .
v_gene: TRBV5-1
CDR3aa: CASSLGGGAGNTEAFF